Listed below are T cell receptor beta chains from one sample, sequenced in a study of STAT5B mutations in CD4+ large granular lymphocyte leukemia. Sequencing was performed with immunoSEQ multiplex PCR; in TCRdb, only in-frame clones are kept and a portion is missing. The data hold 35,000 to 40,000 clones, with over 75% observed a single time. Sequencing was done on a sample of CD4+ T cells from blood buffy coats. The receptors come from a human donor in good health. The CDR3 runs from the conserved cysteine through the conserved F or W. D genes are given only for firm matches. Clone sizes are given selectively: once, few, many, or a class where the clone is expanded.

V gene	J gene	D gene	clone size	CDR3 DNA	CDR3 protein
TRBV29-1	TRBJ1-3	.	.	TGCAGCACCCTGGGGGGCTCTGGAAACACCATATATTTT	CSTLGGSGNTIYF
TRBV19	TRBJ2-7	.	.	TGTGCCAGTAGTATCCCCCCCCGGGGCTCCTACGAGCAGTACTTC	CASSIPPRGSYEQYF
TRBV30	TRBJ1-5	.	.	TGTGCCTGGACCGGAGGGGGCAATCAGCCCCAGCATTTT	CAWTGGGNQPQHF
TRBV4-2	TRBJ1-2	.	.	TGTGCCAGCAGCCAAGTCGGGGGGGTGGACTATGGCTACACCTTC	CASSQVGGVDYGYTF
TRBV9	TRBJ1-3	.	.	TGTGCCAGCAGCTCCACAGGGACTGGAAACACCATATATTTT	CASSSTGTGNTIYF
TRBV2	TRBJ2-7	.	.	TGTGCCAGCAGTGTATACAGGCCCTCCTACGAGCAGTACTTC	CASSVYRPSYEQYF
TRBV10-3	TRBJ2-7	TRBD1	.	TGTGCCATCATTAAGGACAGGGGGCGCGGCGAGCAGTACTTC	CAIIKDRGRGEQYF
TRBV10-2	TRBJ1-3	.	.	TGCGCCAGCAGTGAGTCGGGGACATACTCTGGAAACACCATATATTTT	CASSESGTYSGNTIYF
TRBV5-1	TRBJ1-2	.	.	TGCGCCAGCAGCCTCTCTGAGCAGCTTATCCATGGCTACACCTTC	CASSLSEQLIHGYTF
TRBV29-1	TRBJ1-5	.	.	TGCAGCTTCCGGGACGGCAATCAGCCCCAGCATTTT	CSFRDGNQPQHF
TRBV18	TRBJ1-4	.	.	TGTGCCAGCTCACCACCCAATCCCGACAGCGAGAAACTGTTTTTT	CASSPPNPDSEKLFF
TRBV6-5	TRBJ2-7	.	.	TGTGCCAGCAGTAAACAGGGGGGGGAGCAGTACTTC	CASSKQGGEQYF
TRBV9	TRBJ1-3	.	.	TGTGCCAGCAGCGAGACAGGTTGGAACACCATATATTTT	CASSETGWNTIYF
TRBV25-1	TRBJ2-7	TRBD1	.	TGTGCCAGCAGTGGACCGGGACAGGGCTACGAGCAGTACTTC	CASSGPGQGYEQYF
TRBV7-6	TRBJ2-1	TRBD2	.	TGTGCCAGCAGCTTAGCGGGGCGGGAGGATACTGAGCAGTTCTTC	CASSLAGREDTEQFF
TRBV10-3	TRBJ1-4	.	once	TGTGCCATCAGTGGCAGGGTCGGTGAAAAACTGTTTTTT	CAISGRVGEKLFF
TRBV7-3	TRBJ2-1	TRBD2	.	TGTGCCAGCAGCCCCCGGCTAGCGGAGTACAATGAGCAGTTCTTC	CASSPRLAEYNEQFF
TRBV11-2	TRBJ1-3	.	.	TGTGCCAGCAGCTTCCATCGGGGGGCTGGAAACACCATATATTTT	CASSFHRGAGNTIYF
TRBV7-3	TRBJ2-3	.	.	TGTGCCAGCAGCTTAGAGACTCTGGATACGCAGTATTTT	CASSLETLDTQYF
TRBV5-6	TRBJ1-2	TRBD1	.	TGTGCCAGCAGCTCAACCGGGACAGGGGTCTATGGCTACACCTTC	CASSSTGTGVYGYTF
TRBV6-1	TRBJ1-1	TRBD1	.	TGTGCCAGCGGATGGACAGGCCGGCGGAACACTGAAGCTTTCTTT	CASGWTGRRNTEAFF
TRBV4-3	TRBJ2-6	TRBD1	.	TGCGCCAGCAGCCAATCCGAACAGGGGGCCTACTCTGGGGCCAACGTCCTGACTTTC	CASSQSEQGAYSGANVLTF
TRBV13	TRBJ1-4	.	.	TGTGCCAGCAGCTGGGGGTCGGTCAATAATGAAAAACTGTTTTTT	CASSWGSVNNEKLFF
TRBV9	TRBJ2-1	.	.	TGTGCCAGCAGCGCAAGCCAAGGGGCGGGTGAGCAGTTCTTC	CASSASQGAGEQFF
TRBV6-5	TRBJ2-5	.	.	TGTGCCAGCACTACGGACAGCCAAGAGACCCAGTACTTC	CASTTDSQETQYF
TRBV5-4	TRBJ1-5	TRBD1	few	TGTGCCAGCAGCAGACAGGGCGATGATCAGCCCCAGCATTTT	CASSRQGDDQPQHF
TRBV7-3	TRBJ1-3	.	.	TGTGCCAGCAGCTCAGGGATATCTGGAAACACCATATATTTT	CASSSGISGNTIYF
TRBV11-2	TRBJ1-5	TRBD1	.	TGTGCCAGCAGCTTTCCGGGACAGGGGGACAAGGAGCGCAATCAGCCCCAGCATTTT	CASSFPGQGDKERNQPQHF
TRBV9	TRBJ1-1	.	once	TGTGCCAGCAGCTCCAGGCCTGGGGACACTGAAGCTTTCTTT	CASSSRPGDTEAFF
TRBV7-2	TRBJ2-5	TRBD2	few	TGTGCCAGCAGCTTAGAGGGAGGGCCGGGGGAGACCCAGTACTTC	CASSLEGGPGETQYF
TRBV9	TRBJ2-3	.	.	TGTGCCAGCAGCGTATGGGGGGTAACGGGTGATACGCAGTATTTT	CASSVWGVTGDTQYF
TRBV9	TRBJ1-4	.	.	TGTGCCAGCAGCCTTTCTCTGGGGGGCGTGGGAACTAATGAAAAACTGTTTTTT	CASSLSLGGVGTNEKLFF
TRBV6-4	TRBJ2-3	TRBD2	.	TGTGCCAGCAGAGGGACTAGCGAGGGCACAGATACGCAGTATTTT	CASRGTSEGTDTQYF
TRBV28	TRBJ1-4	TRBD1	.	TGTGCCAGCAGTTTACCGACAGGGCAGAGAACTAATGAAAAACTGTTTTTT	CASSLPTGQRTNEKLFF
TRBV4-3	TRBJ1-1	.	.	TGCGCCAGCAGCCAAGTTGTGAACACTGAAGCTTTCTTT	CASSQVVNTEAFF
TRBV30	TRBJ1-2	TRBD1	.	TGTGCCGGTAGGGACAGCTTTAACTATGGCTACACCTTC	CAGRDSFNYGYTF
TRBV7-9	TRBJ1-2	TRBD1	once	TGTGCCAGCAGCTTAGCCTTGGACAGGGCTAAGTCTAACTATGGCTACACCTTC	CASSLALDRAKSNYGYTF
TRBV5-1	TRBJ2-3	TRBD2	.	TGCGCCAGCACCACTACATTTCAAGGCGGGAGTCTAGATACGCAGTATTTT	CASTTTFQGGSLDTQYF
TRBV13	TRBJ1-6	.	.	TGTGCCAGCAGCAGGGGTCCGACAGGCTCTATTACCCATAATTCACCCCTCCACTTT	CASSRGPTGSITHNSPLHF
TRBV5-4	TRBJ1-2	.	.	TGTGCCAGCAGCTTTATAGGGGACTATGGCTACACCTTC	CASSFIGDYGYTF
TRBV7-2	TRBJ2-4	TRBD1	.	TGTGCCAGCAGTCGGGACAGGGCGGCGGACATTCAGTACTTC	CASSRDRAADIQYF
TRBV18	TRBJ2-1	TRBD2	.	TGTGCCAGCTCACCACGGAATAGCGGGAGGGATGGCAATGAGCAGTTCTTC	CASSPRNSGRDGNEQFF
TRBV7-6	TRBJ1-1	TRBD1	few	TGTGCCAGCAGCGCCACAGGGGGGGACACTGAAGCTTTCTTT	CASSATGGDTEAFF
TRBV5-1	TRBJ1-2	TRBD1	once	TGCGCCAGCAGCCCCTGGGAGGGGGCCGGTGGCTACACCTTC	CASSPWEGAGGYTF
TRBV6-5	TRBJ2-7	.	.	TGTGCCAGCAGTCGGGACGATTCTTACGAGCAGTACTTC	CASSRDDSYEQYF
TRBV10-3	TRBJ1-4	.	.	TGTGCCATCAGTGATCAGACAGGTCCTAATGAAAAACTGTTTTTT	CAISDQTGPNEKLFF
TRBV10-2	TRBJ2-1	TRBD2	.	TGCGCCACCACGGGACTAGCGGCGGACGCTCGCAATGAGCAGTTCTTC	CATTGLAADARNEQFF
TRBV19	TRBJ2-1	.	.	TGTGCCAGTAAAGATTTCGAGGGAGGCGGAATGAATGAGCAGTTCTTC	CASKDFEGGGMNEQFF
TRBV28	TRBJ1-5	.	few	TGTGCCAGCACAAGTTGGAGGCAGCCCAATCAGCCCCAGCATTTT	CASTSWRQPNQPQHF
TRBV4-1	TRBJ2-1	TRBD1	.	TGCGCCAGCAGCCAAGAAACATCAAGGACAGGGGGACTAAATGAGCAGTTCTTC	CASSQETSRTGGLNEQFF
TRBV28	TRBJ2-7	.	few	TGTGCCAGCGGCCTACCCTGGAACGAGCAGTACTTC	CASGLPWNEQYF
TRBV5-1	TRBJ2-3	TRBD2	.	TGCGCCAGCAGCTTGGTACTAGCGGATGAAGATACGCAGTATTTT	CASSLVLADEDTQYF
TRBV11-2	TRBJ2-5	.	.	TGTGCCAGCAGCTTAGGAGTAGGTGGCAGAGGAGAGACCCAGTACTTC	CASSLGVGGRGETQYF
TRBV30	TRBJ1-4	.	.	TGTGCCTGGAGTGTTAAGGGAACCACACCAACTAATGAAAAACTGTTTTTT	CAWSVKGTTPTNEKLFF